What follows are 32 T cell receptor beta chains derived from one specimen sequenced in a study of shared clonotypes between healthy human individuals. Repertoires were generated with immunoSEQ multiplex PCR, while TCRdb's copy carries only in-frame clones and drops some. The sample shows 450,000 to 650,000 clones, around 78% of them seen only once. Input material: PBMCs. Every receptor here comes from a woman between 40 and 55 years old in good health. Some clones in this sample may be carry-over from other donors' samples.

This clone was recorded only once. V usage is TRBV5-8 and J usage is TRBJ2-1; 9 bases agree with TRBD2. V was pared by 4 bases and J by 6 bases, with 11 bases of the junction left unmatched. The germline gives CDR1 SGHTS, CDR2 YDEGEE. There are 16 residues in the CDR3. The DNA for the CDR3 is TGTGCCAGCAGCACTCCCGGGACTAGCTGGGGCAATGAGCAGTTCTTC. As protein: CASSTPGTSWGNEQFF.

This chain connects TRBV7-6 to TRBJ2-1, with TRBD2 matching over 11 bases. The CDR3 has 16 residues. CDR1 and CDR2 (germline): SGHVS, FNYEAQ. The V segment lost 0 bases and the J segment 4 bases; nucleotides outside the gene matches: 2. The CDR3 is CASSLATSGKYNEQFF. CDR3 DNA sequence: TGTGCCAGCAGCTTAGCGACTAGCGGGAAGTACAATGAGCAGTTCTTC.

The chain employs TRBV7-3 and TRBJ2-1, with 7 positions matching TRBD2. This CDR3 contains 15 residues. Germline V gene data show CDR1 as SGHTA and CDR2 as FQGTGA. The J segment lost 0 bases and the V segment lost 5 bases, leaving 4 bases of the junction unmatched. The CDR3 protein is CASSPSGISYNEQFF. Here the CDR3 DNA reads TGTGCCAGCAGCCCCAGCGGGATCTCCTACAATGAGCAGTTCTTC.

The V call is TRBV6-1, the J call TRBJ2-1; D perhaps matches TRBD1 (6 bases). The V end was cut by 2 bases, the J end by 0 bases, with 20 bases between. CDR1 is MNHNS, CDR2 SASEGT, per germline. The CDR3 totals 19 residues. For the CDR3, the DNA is TGTGCCAGCAGTGAACCAACCCTACTGTGGGGGCGCTCCTACAATGAGCAGTTCTTC. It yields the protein CASSEPTLLWGRSYNEQFF.

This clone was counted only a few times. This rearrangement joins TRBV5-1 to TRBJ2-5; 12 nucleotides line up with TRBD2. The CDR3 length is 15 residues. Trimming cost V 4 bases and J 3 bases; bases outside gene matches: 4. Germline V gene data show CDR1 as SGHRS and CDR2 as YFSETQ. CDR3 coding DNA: TGCGCCAGCAGCCCGGGACTAGCGGGCGAAGAGACCCAGTACTTC. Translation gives CASSPGLAGEETQYF.

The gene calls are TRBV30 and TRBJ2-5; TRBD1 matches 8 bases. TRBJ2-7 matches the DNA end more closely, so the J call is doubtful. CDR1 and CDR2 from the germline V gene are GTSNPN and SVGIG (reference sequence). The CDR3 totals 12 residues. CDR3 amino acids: CAWSDRGAEQYF. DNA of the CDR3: TGTGCCTGGAGCGACAGGGGTGCCGAGCAGTACTTC.

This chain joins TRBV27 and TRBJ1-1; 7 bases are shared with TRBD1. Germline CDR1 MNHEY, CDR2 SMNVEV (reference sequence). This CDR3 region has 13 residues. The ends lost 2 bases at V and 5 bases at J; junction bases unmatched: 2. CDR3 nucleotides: TGTGCCAGCAGTTTAACAGGGGAAACTGAAGCTTTCTTT. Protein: CASSLTGETEAFF.

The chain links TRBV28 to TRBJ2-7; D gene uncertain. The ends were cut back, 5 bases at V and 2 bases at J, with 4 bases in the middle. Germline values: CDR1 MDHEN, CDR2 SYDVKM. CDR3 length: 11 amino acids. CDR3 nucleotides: TGTGCCAGCAGTCACCCCTACGAGCAGTACTTC. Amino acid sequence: CASSHPYEQYF.

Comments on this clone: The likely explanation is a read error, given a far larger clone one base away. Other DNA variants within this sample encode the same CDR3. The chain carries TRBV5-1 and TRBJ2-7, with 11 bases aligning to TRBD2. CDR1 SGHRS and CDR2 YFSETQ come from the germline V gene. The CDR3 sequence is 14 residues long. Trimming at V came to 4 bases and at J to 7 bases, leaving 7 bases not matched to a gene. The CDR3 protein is CASSTSGRAREQYF. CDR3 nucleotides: TGCGCCAGCAGCACTAGCGGGAGAGCCAGGGAGCAGTACTTC.

The CDR3 loop is CASSLVPDSYYGYTF. The CDR3 DNA reads as TGTGCCAGCAGTTTGGTACCGGACAGCTACTATGGCTACACCTTC. The chain employs TRBV28 and TRBJ1-2, with D perhaps TRBD1 (6 bases). V dropped 3 bases and J dropped 3 bases, with 14 bases sitting between them. This CDR3 is built from 15 residues. Germline CDR1 is MDHEN and CDR2 is SYDVKM.

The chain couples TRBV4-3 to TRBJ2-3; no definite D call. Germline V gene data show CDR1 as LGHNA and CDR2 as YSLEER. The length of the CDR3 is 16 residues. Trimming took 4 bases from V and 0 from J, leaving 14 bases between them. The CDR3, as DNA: TGCGCCAGCAGCCCCACCCTGGCGGCTAGCACAGATACGCAGTATTTT. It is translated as CASSPTLAASTDTQYF.

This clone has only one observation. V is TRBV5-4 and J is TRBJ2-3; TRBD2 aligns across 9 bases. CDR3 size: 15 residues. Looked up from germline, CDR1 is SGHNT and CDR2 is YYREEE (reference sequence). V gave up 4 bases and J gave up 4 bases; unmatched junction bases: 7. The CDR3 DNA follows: TGTGCCAGCAGCCTGATAGCGGGAGCGGCAGATACGCAGTATTTT. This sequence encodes CASSLIAGAADTQYF.

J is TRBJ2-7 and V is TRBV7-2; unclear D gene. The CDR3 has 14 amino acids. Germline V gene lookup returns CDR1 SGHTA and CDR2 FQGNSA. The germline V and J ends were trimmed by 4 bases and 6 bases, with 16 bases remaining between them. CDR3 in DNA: TGTGCCAGCAGCTCAACCTTTCGTACCTCCGAGCAGTACTTC. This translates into CASSSTFRTSEQYF.

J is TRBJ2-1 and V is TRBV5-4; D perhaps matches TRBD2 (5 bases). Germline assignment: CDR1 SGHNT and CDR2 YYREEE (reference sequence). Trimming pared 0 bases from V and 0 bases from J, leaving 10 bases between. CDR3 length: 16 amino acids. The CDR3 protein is CASSLGGRSSYNEQFF. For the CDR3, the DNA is TGTGCCAGCAGCTTGGGCGGGCGCAGCTCCTACAATGAGCAGTTCTTC.

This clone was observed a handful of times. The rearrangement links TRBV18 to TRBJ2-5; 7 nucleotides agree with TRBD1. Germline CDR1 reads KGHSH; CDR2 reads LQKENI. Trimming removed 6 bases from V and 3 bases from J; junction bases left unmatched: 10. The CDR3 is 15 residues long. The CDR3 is CASSTGLGVEETQYF. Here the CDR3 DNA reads TGTGCCAGCTCGACAGGGCTTGGGGTCGAAGAGACCCAGTACTTC.

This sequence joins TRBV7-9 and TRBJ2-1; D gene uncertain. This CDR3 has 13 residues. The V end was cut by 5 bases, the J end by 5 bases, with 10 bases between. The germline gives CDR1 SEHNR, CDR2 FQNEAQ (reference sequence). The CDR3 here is CASSHYQHNEQFF. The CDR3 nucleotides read TGTGCCAGCAGCCATTATCAGCACAATGAGCAGTTCTTC.

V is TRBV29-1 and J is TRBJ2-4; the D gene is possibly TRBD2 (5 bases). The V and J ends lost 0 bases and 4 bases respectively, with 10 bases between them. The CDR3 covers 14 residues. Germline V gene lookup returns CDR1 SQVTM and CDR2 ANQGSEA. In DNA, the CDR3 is TGCAGCGTTGAAGAGCGCGGGCGAAAAAACATTCAGTACTTC. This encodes CSVEERGRKNIQYF.

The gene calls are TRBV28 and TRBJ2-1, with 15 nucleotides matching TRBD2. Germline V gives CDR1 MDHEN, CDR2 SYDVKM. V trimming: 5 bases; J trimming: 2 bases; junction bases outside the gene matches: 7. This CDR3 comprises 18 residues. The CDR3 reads CASSTGLAGGPTYNEQFF. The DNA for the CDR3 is TGTGCCAGCAGTACCGGACTAGCGGGAGGGCCGACCTACAATGAGCAGTTCTTC.

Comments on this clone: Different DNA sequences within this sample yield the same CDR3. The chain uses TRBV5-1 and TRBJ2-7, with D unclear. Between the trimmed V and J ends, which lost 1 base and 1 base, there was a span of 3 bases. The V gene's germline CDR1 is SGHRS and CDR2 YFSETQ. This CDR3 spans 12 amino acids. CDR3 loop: CASSLPSYEQYF. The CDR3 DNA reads TGCGCCAGCAGCTTGCCGTCCTACGAGCAGTACTTC.

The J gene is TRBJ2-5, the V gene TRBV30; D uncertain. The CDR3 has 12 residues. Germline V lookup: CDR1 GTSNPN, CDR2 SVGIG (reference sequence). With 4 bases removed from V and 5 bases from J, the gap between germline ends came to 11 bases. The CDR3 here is CAWNVGWETQYF. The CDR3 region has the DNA TGTGCCTGGAACGTCGGGTGGGAGACCCAGTACTTC.

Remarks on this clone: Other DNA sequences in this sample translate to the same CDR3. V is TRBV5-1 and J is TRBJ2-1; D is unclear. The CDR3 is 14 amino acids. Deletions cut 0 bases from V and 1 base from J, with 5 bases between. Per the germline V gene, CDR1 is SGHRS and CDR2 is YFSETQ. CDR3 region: CASSLDSSYNEQFF. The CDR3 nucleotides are TGCGCCAGCAGCTTGGACAGTTCCTACAATGAGCAGTTCTTC.

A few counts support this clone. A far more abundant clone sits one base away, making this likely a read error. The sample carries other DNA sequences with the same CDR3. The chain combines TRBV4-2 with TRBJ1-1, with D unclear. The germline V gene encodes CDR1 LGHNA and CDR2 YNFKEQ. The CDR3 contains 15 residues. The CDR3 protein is CASSQTTLTNTEAFF. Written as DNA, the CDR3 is TGTGCCAGCAGCCAGACGACTTTAACGAACACTGAAGCCTTCTTT.

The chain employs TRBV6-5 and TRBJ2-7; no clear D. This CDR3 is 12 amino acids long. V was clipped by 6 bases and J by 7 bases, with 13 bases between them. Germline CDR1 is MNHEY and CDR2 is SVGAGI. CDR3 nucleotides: TGTGCCAGCAGCCCCGGCGCGAGGGAGCAGTACTTC. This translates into CASSPGAREQYF.

CDR3 loop: CASSEFGYGNEQFF. The CDR3 bases are TGCGCCAGCAGTGAATTCGGGTACGGCAATGAGCAGTTCTTC. This chain joins TRBV10-1 and TRBJ2-1; no clear D. Looked up from germline, CDR1 is WNHNN and CDR2 is SYGVQD (reference sequence). Between the trimmed V and J ends, which lost 3 bases and 6 bases, there was a span of 12 bases. The CDR3 consists of 14 residues.

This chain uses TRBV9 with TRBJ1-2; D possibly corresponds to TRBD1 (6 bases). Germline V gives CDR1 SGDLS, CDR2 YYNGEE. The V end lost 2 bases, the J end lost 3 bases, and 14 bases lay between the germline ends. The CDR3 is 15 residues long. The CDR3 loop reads CASSVAGAGDYGYTF. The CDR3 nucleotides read TGTGCCAGCAGCGTCGCCGGGGCAGGGGACTATGGCTACACCTTC. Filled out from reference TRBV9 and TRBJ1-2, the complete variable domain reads DSGVTQTPKHLITATGQRVTLRCSPRSGDLSVYWYQQSLDQGLQFLIQYYNGEERAKGNILERFSAQQFPDLHSELNLSSLELGDSALYFCASSVAGAGDYGYTFGSGTRLTVV.

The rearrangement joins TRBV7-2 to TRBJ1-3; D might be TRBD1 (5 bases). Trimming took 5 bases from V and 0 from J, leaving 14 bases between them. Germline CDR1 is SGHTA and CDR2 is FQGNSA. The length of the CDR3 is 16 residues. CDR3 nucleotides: TGTGCCAGCAGCGTTACAGGCCCCCGCTCTGGAAACACCATATATTTT. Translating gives CASSVTGPRSGNTIYF.

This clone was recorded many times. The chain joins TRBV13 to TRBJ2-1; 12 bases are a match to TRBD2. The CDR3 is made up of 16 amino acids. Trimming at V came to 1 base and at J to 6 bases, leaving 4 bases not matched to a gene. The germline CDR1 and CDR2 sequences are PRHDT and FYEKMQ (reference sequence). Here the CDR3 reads CASSLVRTSGINEQFF. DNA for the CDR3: TGTGCCAGCAGCTTAGTACGGACTAGCGGGATCAATGAGCAGTTCTTC.

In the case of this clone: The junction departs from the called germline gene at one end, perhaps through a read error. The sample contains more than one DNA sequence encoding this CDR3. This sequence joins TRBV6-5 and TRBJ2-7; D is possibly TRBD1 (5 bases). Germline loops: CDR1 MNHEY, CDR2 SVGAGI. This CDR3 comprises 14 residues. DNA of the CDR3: TGTGCCAGTAGTTTATCAGGGAATTCCTACGAGCAGTACTTC. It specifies CASSLSGNSYEQYF.

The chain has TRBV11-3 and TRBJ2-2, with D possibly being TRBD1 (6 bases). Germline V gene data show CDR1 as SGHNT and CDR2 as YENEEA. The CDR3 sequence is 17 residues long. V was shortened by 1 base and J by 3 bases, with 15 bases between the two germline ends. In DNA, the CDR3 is TGTGCCAGCAGCTTAGCTTGGACAGCTGGGCACACCGGGGAGCTGTTTTTT. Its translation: CASSLAWTAGHTGELFF.

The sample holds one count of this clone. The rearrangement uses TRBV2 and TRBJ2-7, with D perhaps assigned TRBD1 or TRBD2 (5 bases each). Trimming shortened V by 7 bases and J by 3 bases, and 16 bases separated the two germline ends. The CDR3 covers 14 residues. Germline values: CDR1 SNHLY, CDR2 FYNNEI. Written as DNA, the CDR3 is TGTGCCAGCACTCAACAAGGGACGTACTACGAGCAGTACTTC. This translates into CASTQQGTYYEQYF.

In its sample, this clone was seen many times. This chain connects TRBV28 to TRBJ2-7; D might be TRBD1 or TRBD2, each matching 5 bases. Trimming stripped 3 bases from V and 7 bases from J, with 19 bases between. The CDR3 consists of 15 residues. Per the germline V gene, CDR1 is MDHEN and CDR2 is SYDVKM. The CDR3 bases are TGTGCCAGCAGTTTTATCGGCAGGGCTTCGGGGGAGCAGTACTTC. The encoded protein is CASSFIGRASGEQYF.

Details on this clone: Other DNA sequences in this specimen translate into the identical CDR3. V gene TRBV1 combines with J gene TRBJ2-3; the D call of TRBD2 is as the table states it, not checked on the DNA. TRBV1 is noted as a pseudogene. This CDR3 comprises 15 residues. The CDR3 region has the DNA TGCACCAGCAGCCAAGATCGGGGAAGACCCGATACGCAGTATTTC. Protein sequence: CTSSQDRGRPDTQYF.